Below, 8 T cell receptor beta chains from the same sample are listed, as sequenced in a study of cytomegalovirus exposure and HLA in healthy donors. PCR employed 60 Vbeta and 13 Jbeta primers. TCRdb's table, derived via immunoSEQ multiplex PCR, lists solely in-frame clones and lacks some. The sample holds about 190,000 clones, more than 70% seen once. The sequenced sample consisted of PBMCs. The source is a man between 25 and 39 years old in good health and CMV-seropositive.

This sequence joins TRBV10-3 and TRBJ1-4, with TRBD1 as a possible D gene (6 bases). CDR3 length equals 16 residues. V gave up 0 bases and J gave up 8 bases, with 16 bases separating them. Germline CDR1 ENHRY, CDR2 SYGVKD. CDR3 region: CAISESRPTGNEKLFF. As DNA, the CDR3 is TGTGCCATCAGTGAGTCGAGGCCCACAGGGAACGAAAAACTGTTTTTT.

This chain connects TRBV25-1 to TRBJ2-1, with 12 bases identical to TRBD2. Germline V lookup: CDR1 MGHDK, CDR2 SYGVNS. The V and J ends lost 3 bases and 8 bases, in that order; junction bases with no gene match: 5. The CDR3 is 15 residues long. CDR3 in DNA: TGTGCCAGCAGTGAGACTAGCGGGAGTAGATATGAGCAGTTCTTC. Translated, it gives CASSETSGSRYEQFF.

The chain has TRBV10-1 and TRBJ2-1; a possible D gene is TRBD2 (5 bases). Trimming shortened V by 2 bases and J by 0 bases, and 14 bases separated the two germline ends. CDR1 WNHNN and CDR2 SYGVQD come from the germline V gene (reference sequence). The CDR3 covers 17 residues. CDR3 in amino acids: CASSEGSDSSSYNEQFF. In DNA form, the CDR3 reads TGCGCCAGCAGTGAGGGTAGCGATAGTAGCTCCTACAATGAGCAGTTCTTC.

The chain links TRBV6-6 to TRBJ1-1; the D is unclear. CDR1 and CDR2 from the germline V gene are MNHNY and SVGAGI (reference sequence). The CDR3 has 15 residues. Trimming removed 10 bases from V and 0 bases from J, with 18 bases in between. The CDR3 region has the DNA TGTGCCACGGCCCTCCGCACTAATATGAACACTGAAGCTTTCTTT. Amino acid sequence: CATALRTNMNTEAFF.

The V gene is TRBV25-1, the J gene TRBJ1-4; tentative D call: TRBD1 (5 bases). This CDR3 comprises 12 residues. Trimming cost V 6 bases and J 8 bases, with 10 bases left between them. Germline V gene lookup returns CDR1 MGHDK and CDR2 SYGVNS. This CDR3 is CASRREGEKLFF. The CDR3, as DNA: TGTGCCAGCAGACGGGAGGGGGAAAAACTGTTTTTT.

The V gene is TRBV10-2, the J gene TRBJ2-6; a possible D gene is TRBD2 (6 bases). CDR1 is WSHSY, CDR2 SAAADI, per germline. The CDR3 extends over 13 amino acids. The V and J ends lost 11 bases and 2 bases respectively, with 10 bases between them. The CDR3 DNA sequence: TGCGCCGGGGGGTCTGCTGGGGCCAACGTCCTGACTTTC. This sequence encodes CAGGSAGANVLTF.

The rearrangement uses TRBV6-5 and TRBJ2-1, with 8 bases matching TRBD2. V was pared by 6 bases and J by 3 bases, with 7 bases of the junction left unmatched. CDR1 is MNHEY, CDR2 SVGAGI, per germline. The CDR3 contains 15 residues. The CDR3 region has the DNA TGTGCCAGCAGCCTCGGGAGGGGCAGCTACAATGAGCAGTTCTTC. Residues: CASSLGRGSYNEQFF.

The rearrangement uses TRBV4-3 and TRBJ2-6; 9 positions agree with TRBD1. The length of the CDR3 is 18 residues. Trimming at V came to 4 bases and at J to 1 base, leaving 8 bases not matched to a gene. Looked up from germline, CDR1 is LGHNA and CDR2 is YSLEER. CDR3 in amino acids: CASSPTGGMQSGANVLTF. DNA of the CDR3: TGCGCCAGCAGCCCCACAGGGGGCATGCAGTCTGGGGCCAACGTCCTGACTTTC.